This is a list of T cell receptor beta chains from one sample in a study of lymphopenia after photon versus proton radiotherapy. Clones were sequenced by immunoSEQ multiplex PCR, and TCRdb holds only the in-frame ones, with some missing. The sample carries around 150,000 clones, 70% to 90% recorded once. The sample consisted of peripheral blood, taken from a patient treated with photon-based radiotherapy. These TCRs come from a man aged 50 to 59 with gastric cancer. The CDR3 runs from the conserved cysteine through the conserved F or W. The D gene is left open where the match is weak. Not all rows give a size; the values are once, few, many and, for expanded clones, a class.

size: NA; D: NA; J: TRBJ2-4; V: TRBV11-2; CDR3: CASSLDRQSIQYF; DNA: TGTGCCAGCAGCTTAGATCGGCAGTCAATTCAGTACTTC
size: NA; D: TRBD1; J: TRBJ2-2; V: TRBV9; CDR3: CASSLATGGIGELFF; DNA: TGTGCCAGCAGCCTTGCAACAGGGGGCATCGGGGAGCTGTTTTTT
size: NA; D: NA; J: TRBJ2-7; V: TRBV9; CDR3: CASSVEVEVRSAYEQYF; DNA: TGTGCCAGCAGCGTAGAGGTGGAGGTTAGAAGCGCCTACGAGCAGTACTTC
size: NA; D: NA; J: TRBJ2-7; V: TRBV15; CDR3: CATSRDTSYEQYF; DNA: TGTGCCACCAGCAGAGATACCTCCTACGAGCAGTACTTC
size: NA; D: NA; J: TRBJ2-1; V: TRBV4-1; CDR3: CASSQTGTYNEQFF; DNA: TGCGCCAGCAGCCAAACCGGGACCTACAATGAGCAGTTCTTC
size: NA; D: NA; J: TRBJ1-4; V: TRBV7-8; CDR3: CASSPIPRGATNEKLFF; DNA: TGTGCCAGCAGCCCCATACCCAGGGGTGCAACTAATGAAAAACTGTTTTTT
size: NA; D: NA; J: TRBJ2-7; V: TRBV28; CDR3: CASSPTGAESYEQYF; DNA: TGTGCCAGCAGTCCGACAGGAGCGGAGTCCTACGAGCAGTACTTC
size: NA; D: NA; J: TRBJ2-5; V: TRBV5-1; CDR3: CASSPYRYQETQYF; DNA: TGCGCCAGCAGCCCGTACAGGTACCAAGAGACCCAGTACTTC
size: NA; D: NA; J: TRBJ1-3; V: TRBV28; CDR3: CASSSSRTALGNTIYF; DNA: TGTGCCAGCAGTTCTTCCCGGACAGCGCTGGGAAACACCATATATTTT
size: NA; D: TRBD1; J: TRBJ1-2; V: TRBV5-1; CDR3: CASSHATGGSSNYGYTF; DNA: TGCGCCAGCAGCCACGCGACAGGGGGCAGTTCCAACTATGGCTACACCTTC
size: NA; D: TRBD1; J: TRBJ2-7; V: TRBV6-5; CDR3: CASSYSRTGGDEQYF; DNA: TGTGCCAGCAGTTACTCGCGGACAGGGGGCGACGAGCAGTACTTC
size: few; D: NA; J: TRBJ2-6; V: TRBV6-5; CDR3: CASSYGSGANVLTF; DNA: TGTGCCAGCAGTTATGGCTCTGGGGCCAACGTCCTGACTTTC
size: NA; D: NA; J: TRBJ2-2; V: TRBV27; CDR3: CASYRGPYFGTGELFF; DNA: TGTGCCAGCTACCGCGGACCGTACTTCGGCACCGGGGAGCTGTTTTTT
size: few; D: NA; J: TRBJ1-4; V: TRBV12-1; CDR3: CASSSRQSATNEKLFF; DNA: TGTGCCAGCAGCTCTAGACAGTCTGCAACTAATGAAAAACTGTTTTTT
size: NA; D: NA; J: TRBJ2-7; V: TRBV11-2; CDR3: CASSLDGGLDSF; DNA: TGTGCCAGCAGCTTAGACGGCGGTCTGGACTCCTTC
size: NA; D: TRBD1; J: TRBJ2-2; V: TRBV4-1; CDR3: CASSQEWDRNTGELFF; DNA: TGCGCCAGCAGCCAAGAATGGGACAGGAACACCGGGGAGCTGTTTTTT
size: NA; D: TRBD1; J: TRBJ2-7; V: TRBV9; CDR3: CASSEGARSPYEQYF; DNA: TGTGCCAGCAGCGAGGGGGCGAGGTCCCCCTACGAGCAGTACTTC
size: few; D: TRBD1; J: TRBJ1-3; V: TRBV5-1; CDR3: CASRDRGHGNTIYF; DNA: TGCGCCAGCAGGGACAGGGGGCACGGAAACACCATATATTTT
size: NA; D: NA; J: TRBJ2-5; V: TRBV7-2; CDR3: CASSLARGSTIQETQYF; DNA: TGTGCCAGCAGCTTAGCGAGGGGGAGCACCATACAAGAGACCCAGTACTTC
size: NA; D: TRBD2; J: TRBJ2-7; V: TRBV30; CDR3: CAWGTSDYEQYF; DNA: TGTGCCTGGGGGACTAGCGATTACGAGCAGTACTTC
size: NA; D: TRBD1; J: TRBJ1-6; V: TRBV9; CDR3: CASSAGTDNSPLHF; DNA: TGTGCCAGCAGCGCAGGGACAGATAATTCACCCCTCCACTTT
size: NA; D: NA; J: TRBJ2-7; V: TRBV9; CDR3: CASSPPRGTSSYEQYF; DNA: TGTGCCAGCAGCCCCCCCCGGGGGACATCCTCCTACGAGCAGTACTTC
size: NA; D: TRBD1; J: TRBJ1-1; V: TRBV4-3; CDR3: CASSQGGLELMNTEAFF; DNA: TGCGCCAGCAGTCAGGGGGGGCTCGAGCTAATGAACACTGAAGCTTTCTTT
size: NA; D: NA; J: TRBJ1-4; V: TRBV28; CDR3: CASRLPGSEEKLFF; DNA: TGTGCCAGCAGACTACCCGGTTCAGAAGAAAAACTGTTTTTT
size: NA; D: NA; J: TRBJ1-4; V: TRBV4-2; CDR3: CASSQDKFRQEGEKLFF; DNA: TGTGCCAGCAGCCAAGATAAATTTAGGCAGGAAGGAGAAAAACTGTTTTTT
size: NA; D: TRBD1; J: TRBJ1-5; V: TRBV2; CDR3: CASSAGQGAGQPQHF; DNA: TGTGCCAGCAGTGCGGGACAGGGGGCTGGACAGCCCCAGCATTTT
size: NA; D: NA; J: TRBJ2-2; V: TRBV11-2; CDR3: CASSFDNTNTGELFF; DNA: TGTGCCAGCAGCTTTGACAACACGAACACCGGGGAGCTGTTTTTT
size: NA; D: NA; J: TRBJ1-1; V: TRBV29-1; CDR3: CSVVGGDTEAFF; DNA: TGCAGCGTTGTAGGGGGGGACACTGAAGCTTTCTTT
size: NA; D: NA; J: TRBJ1-3; V: TRBV19; CDR3: CASSILRQSSGNTIYF; DNA: TGTGCCAGTAGTATCCTGCGACAGTCCTCTGGAAACACCATATATTTT
size: NA; D: NA; J: TRBJ2-1; V: TRBV10-3; CDR3: CAISELSRENEQFF; DNA: TGTGCCATCAGTGAACTATCAAGGGAGAATGAGCAGTTCTTC
size: NA; D: NA; J: TRBJ1-1; V: TRBV27; CDR3: CASSLEGGSTEAFF; DNA: TGTGCCAGCAGTTTAGAGGGGGGAAGCACTGAAGCTTTCTTT
size: NA; D: NA; J: TRBJ2-7; V: TRBV5-1; CDR3: CASSLARGAAYEQYF; DNA: TGCGCCAGCAGCTTGGCCCGGGGGGCGGCCTACGAGCAGTACTTC
size: NA; D: TRBD1; J: TRBJ1-1; V: TRBV10-1; CDR3: CAIPNVNDRACMNTEAFF; DNA: TGCGCCATCCCGAACGTAAACGACAGGGCCTGTATGAACACTGAAGCTTTCTTT
size: NA; D: TRBD2; J: TRBJ2-2; V: TRBV27; CDR3: CASRASGRAAGELFF; DNA: TGTGCCAGCAGAGCTAGCGGGAGGGCCGCCGGGGAGCTGTTTTTT
size: NA; D: NA; J: TRBJ2-4; V: TRBV6-4; CDR3: CASSDFRGPLAKNIQYF; DNA: TGTGCCAGCAGTGACTTTAGGGGTCCCTTGGCCAAAAACATTCAGTACTTC
size: NA; D: NA; J: TRBJ2-4; V: TRBV6-5; CDR3: CASSNGQGNIQYF; DNA: TGTGCCAGCAGTAACGGGCAGGGGAACATTCAGTACTTC
size: NA; D: NA; J: TRBJ1-5; V: TRBV15; CDR3: CATTQRSGRGQPQHF; DNA: TGTGCCACCACCCAGAGATCAGGCCGGGGGCAGCCCCAGCATTTT
size: NA; D: TRBD1; J: TRBJ2-7; V: TRBV5-6; CDR3: CASSFNQGASYEQYF; DNA: TGTGCCAGCAGCTTTAACCAGGGGGCTTCCTACGAGCAGTACTTC
size: NA; D: NA; J: TRBJ2-3; V: TRBV15; CDR3: CATSFLGADTQYF; DNA: TGTGCCACCAGTTTTTTGGGTGCAGATACGCAGTATTTT
size: NA; D: TRBD2; J: TRBJ2-7; V: TRBV5-4; CDR3: CASSWDSGRASYEQYF; DNA: TGTGCCAGCAGCTGGGACAGCGGGAGGGCCTCCTACGAGCAGTACTTC
size: NA; D: TRBD2; J: TRBJ2-7; V: TRBV29-1; CDR3: CSVVLALEQYF; DNA: TGCAGCGTTGTACTAGCGCTCGAGCAGTACTTC
size: NA; D: NA; J: TRBJ2-1; V: TRBV11-3; CDR3: CASSSFRAASYNEQFF; DNA: TGTGCCAGCAGCTCCTTTAGGGCAGCCTCCTACAATGAGCAGTTCTTC
size: NA; D: NA; J: TRBJ2-3; V: TRBV7-3; CDR3: CASSSGTYLDTQYF; DNA: TGTGCCAGCAGCTCGGGGACTTATTTAGATACGCAGTATTTT
size: NA; D: NA; J: TRBJ2-2; V: TRBV21-1; CDR3: CASSKAGTVNTGELFF; DNA: TGTGCCAGCAGCAAAGCAGGGACAGTGAACACCGGGGAGCTGTTTTTT
size: NA; D: TRBD2; J: TRBJ2-7; V: TRBV27; CDR3: CASSPGGSGRAGWVEQYF; DNA: TGTGCCAGCAGCCCCGGGGGGAGCGGGAGGGCCGGTTGGGTCGAGCAGTACTTC
size: NA; D: NA; J: TRBJ1-2; V: TRBV27; CDR3: CASSLAGADYGYTF; DNA: TGTGCCAGCAGTTTAGCAGGGGCAGACTATGGCTACACCTTC
size: NA; D: TRBD2; J: TRBJ2-7; V: TRBV5-1; CDR3: CASSLPLAGEEQYF; DNA: TGCGCCAGCAGCTTGCCGCTAGCGGGAGAAGAGCAGTACTTC
size: NA; D: NA; J: TRBJ1-2; V: TRBV7-9; CDR3: CASSLEGVAYGYTF; DNA: TGTGCCAGCAGCTTAGAAGGGGTGGCGTATGGCTACACCTTC
size: once; D: TRBD1; J: TRBJ2-1; V: TRBV2; CDR3: CASSETEDRGYNEQFF; DNA: TGTGCCAGCAGTGAGACCGAGGACAGGGGCTACAATGAGCAGTTCTTC
size: NA; D: NA; J: TRBJ1-4; V: TRBV7-9; CDR3: CASSSNRDRSEKLFF; DNA: TGTGCCAGCAGCTCCAACCGGGACCGAAGCGAAAAACTGTTTTTT
size: NA; D: NA; J: TRBJ2-3; V: TRBV25-1; CDR3: CASSDIRGSSTDTQYF; DNA: TGTGCCAGCAGTGACATAAGGGGGTCTAGCACAGATACGCAGTATTTT
size: NA; D: NA; J: TRBJ2-3; V: TRBV5-1; CDR3: CASSAVPGTDTQYF; DNA: TGCGCCAGCAGCGCTGTTCCCGGCACAGATACGCAGTATTTT
size: NA; D: TRBD1; J: TRBJ2-7; V: TRBV7-9; CDR3: CASSLGDRVKYF; DNA: TGTGCCAGCAGCTTAGGGGACAGGGTCAAGTACTTC
size: NA; D: TRBD1; J: TRBJ1-2; V: TRBV19; CDR3: CASSVGQEPPWGYTF; DNA: TGTGCCAGTAGCGTGGGACAGGAGCCGCCCTGGGGCTACACCTTC
size: NA; D: NA; J: TRBJ1-5; V: TRBV28; CDR3: CASSFLLGQPQHF; DNA: TGTGCCAGCAGTTTTCTTTTGGGGCAGCCCCAGCATTTT
size: NA; D: NA; J: TRBJ1-1; V: TRBV4-1; CDR3: CASSQGTDLNTEAFF; DNA: TGCGCCAGCAGCCAAGGGACGGATCTGAACACTGAAGCTTTCTTT
size: NA; D: TRBD2; J: TRBJ2-3; V: TRBV7-9; CDR3: CASRGLRESTDTQYF; DNA: TGTGCCAGCAGGGGGTTGCGGGAGAGCACAGATACGCAGTATTTT